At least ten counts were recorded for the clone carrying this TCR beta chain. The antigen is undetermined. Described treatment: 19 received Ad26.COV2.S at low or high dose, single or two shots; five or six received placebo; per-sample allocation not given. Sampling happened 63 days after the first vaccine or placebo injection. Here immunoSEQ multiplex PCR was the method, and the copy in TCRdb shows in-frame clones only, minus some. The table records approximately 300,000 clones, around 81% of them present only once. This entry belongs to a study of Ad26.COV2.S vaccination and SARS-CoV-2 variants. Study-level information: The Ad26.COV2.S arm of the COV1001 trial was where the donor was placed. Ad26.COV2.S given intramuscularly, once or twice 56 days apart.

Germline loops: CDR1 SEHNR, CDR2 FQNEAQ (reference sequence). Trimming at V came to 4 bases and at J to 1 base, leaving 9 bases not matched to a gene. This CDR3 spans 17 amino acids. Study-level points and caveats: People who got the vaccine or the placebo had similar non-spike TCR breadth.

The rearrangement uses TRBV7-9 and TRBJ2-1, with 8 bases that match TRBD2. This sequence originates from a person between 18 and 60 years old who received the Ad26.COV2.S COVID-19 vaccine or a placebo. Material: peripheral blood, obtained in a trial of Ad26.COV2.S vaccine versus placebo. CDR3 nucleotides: TGTGCCAGCAGCTCCCATCGGGGGGGCTGGTCCTACAATGAGCAGTTCTTC. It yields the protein CASSSHRGGWSYNEQFF.